These 21 T cell receptor beta chains share one sample of origin, sequenced in a study of blood T cell repertoires in COVID-19. Some clones are missing from TCRdb's copy, which holds only in-frame ones; the method was immunoSEQ multiplex PCR. Among approximately 200,000 clones listed, roughly 86% were seen once. The sequencing input was PBMCs or T cells enriched from blood (not recorded which). The receptors here all came from a young man with acute COVID-19.

This sequence joins TRBV19 and TRBJ2-1, with TRBD1 identical over 9 bases. Unmatched junction bases numbered 15, after V lost 5 bases and J lost 10 bases. The CDR3 covers 16 residues. The germline V gene has CDR1 LNHDA and CDR2 SQIVND (reference sequence). CDR3 sequence: CASSVRPGTGFGEQFF. CDR3 sequence (DNA): TGTGCCAGTAGTGTGAGGCCCGGGACAGGGTTCGGGGAGCAGTTCTTC.

The chain carries TRBV19 and TRBJ1-1; maybe TRBD1 (6 bases). The CDR3 consists of 13 residues. Germline loops: CDR1 LNHDA, CDR2 SQIVND (reference sequence). Between the trimmed V and J ends, which lost 3 bases and 4 bases, there was a span of 9 bases. Here the CDR3 DNA reads TGTGCCAGTAGTATCGTGACAGGCACTGAAGCTTTCTTT. Amino acids: CASSIVTGTEAFF.

This chain's CDR3 is CASSSVGTGYFFF. The CDR3 bases are TGTGCCAGCAGTTCGGTCGGGACAGGGTATTTTTTCTTC. The chain employs TRBV27 and TRBJ2-1; 9 bases match TRBD1. The CDR3 spans 13 residues. J lost 16 bases, V lost 4 bases, and 11 bases had no gene match. Germline V gives CDR1 MNHEY, CDR2 SMNVEV (reference sequence).

The J gene is TRBJ2-1, the V gene TRBV27; TRBD1 matches 11 bases. CDR1 and CDR2 (germline): MNHEY, SMNVEV (reference sequence). Trimming removed 7 bases from V and 10 bases from J; junction bases left unmatched: 6. The CDR3 is 13 amino acids. The DNA for the CDR3 is TGTGCCAGCACCGGGACAGGGGGTCAGGAGCAGTTCTTC. This sequence encodes CASTGTGGQEQFF.

V gene TRBV25-1 combines with J gene TRBJ2-7; weak D call: TRBD2 (6 bases). The CDR3 is 13 amino acids. CDR1 is MGHDK, CDR2 SYGVNS, per germline. V dropped 6 bases and J dropped 3 bases, with 12 bases sitting between them. This CDR3 is CASSRDSLYEQYF. The CDR3 DNA reads as TGTGCCAGCAGCCGGGACTCCCTCTACGAGCAGTACTTC.

Notes on this clone: Other nucleotide sequences in the sample specify the same CDR3. The chain couples TRBV3-1 (or the pseudogene TRBV3-2) to TRBJ2-7, with D tentatively TRBD1 (5 bases). This CDR3 is built from 12 residues. Trimming removed 3 bases at V and 4 bases at J, with 7 bases between. Looked up from germline, CDR1 is LGHDT and CDR2 is YNNKEL (reference sequence). CDR3 DNA: TGTGCCAGCAGCCAGCAGGGATACGAGCAGTACTTC. It is translated as CASSQQGYEQYF.

Concerning this clone itself: Its ends do not fully match the called genes, so a read error is possible. The rearrangement joins TRBV7-7 to TRBJ2-5, with a tentative D call TRBD1 (6 bases). The germline gives CDR1 SSHAT, CDR2 FNYEAQ (reference sequence). The CDR3 length is 15 residues. For the CDR3, the DNA is TGTGCTAGCAGCTTAGCGTGGGGGCTAGAAGAGACCCAGTACTTC. Encoded protein: CASSLAWGLEETQYF.

This chain uses TRBV7-3 with TRBJ1-2; TRBD1 might be the D (5 bases). The CDR3 is 16 amino acids. V lost 5 bases and J 6 bases, leaving 22 bases between the germline ends. Germline CDR1 is SGHTA and CDR2 is FQGTGA. The CDR3 region is CASSPHAVGGAHGYTF. CDR3 nucleotides: TGTGCCAGCAGCCCCCACGCCGTCGGTGGGGCTCATGGCTACACCTTC.

In this sample, this clone turned up a few times. The chain recombines TRBV29-1 with TRBJ2-7; TRBD2 agrees at 7 bases. Germline CDR1 and CDR2: SQVTM and ANQGSEA. The J segment lost 7 bases and the V segment lost 3 bases, leaving 6 bases of the junction unmatched. This CDR3 has 12 residues. In DNA form, the CDR3 reads TGCAGCGTTGACGGTCTCGGGGGGGAGCAGTACTTC. It specifies CSVDGLGGEQYF.

The sample holds one count of this clone. In DNA form, the CDR3 reads TGTGCCTGGAGTTCCGGGGGGGGACCCGGGGTGAGTGGCTACACCTTC. This gives the protein CAWSSGGGPGVSGYTF. The V and J genes are TRBV30 and TRBJ1-2, with TRBD1 as a possible D gene (5 bases). V dropped 2 bases and J dropped 7 bases, with 23 bases sitting between them. Germline CDR1 GTSNPN, CDR2 SVGIG (reference sequence). This CDR3 is built from 16 residues. Using reference TRBV30 and TRBJ1-2 for the parts outside the CDR3, the full variable domain is SQTIHQWPATLVQPVGSPLSLECTVEGTSNPNLYWYRQAAGRGLQLLFYSVGIGQISSEVPQNLSASRPQDRQFILSSKKLLLSDSGFYLCAWSSGGGPGVSGYTFGSGTRLTVV.

The DNA for the CDR3 is TGTGCCAGCAGCTTTTACCGGGAGACAGATACGCAGTATTTT. Translated: CASSFYRETDTQYF. The chain employs TRBV5-4 and TRBJ2-3; weak D call: TRBD2 (6 bases). The CDR3 totals 14 residues. Germline values: CDR1 SGHNT, CDR2 YYREEE (reference sequence). Trimming took off 2 bases at V and 3 bases at J, with 10 bases between the two ends.

The genes are TRBV6-5 and TRBJ1-2; no clear D. Germline V gene sequence: CDR1 MNHEY, CDR2 SVGAGI. The CDR3 consists of 12 residues. V was cut by 9 bases and J by 2 bases, with 10 bases left in between. The CDR3 region is CASFTLNYGYTF. The DNA for the CDR3 is TGTGCCAGTTTTACACTAAACTATGGCTACACCTTC.

This clone occurred a few times. Other DNA sequences from this sample encode an identical CDR3 as well. The chain employs TRBV19 and TRBJ2-7, with a tentative D call TRBD1 (6 bases). V shed 3 bases and J shed 0 bases, with 9 bases lying between them. The length of the CDR3 is 14 residues. The V gene's germline CDR1 is LNHDA and CDR2 SQIVND (reference sequence). CDR3 sequence reads: CASSMDSLSYEQYF. The CDR3 DNA reads TGTGCCAGTAGTATGGACAGCCTCTCCTACGAGCAGTACTTC.

The gene calls are TRBV11-2 and TRBJ2-7; 9 positions match TRBD1. The CDR3 is 19 amino acids. The V gene's germline CDR1 is SGHAT and CDR2 FQNNGV. V lost 4 bases to trimming and J lost 5 bases; unmatched junction nucleotides: 21. The CDR3 DNA is TGTGCCAGCAGCTCCCAACCCCGTGACAGGGGGATATTCGAGCACGAGCAGTACTTC. It codes for CASSSQPRDRGIFEHEQYF.

This clone appeared once. The chain recombines TRBV10-3 with TRBJ1-2; D is ambiguous. The CDR3 runs to 16 residues. With 6 bases removed from V and 7 bases from J, the gap between germline ends came to 24 bases. Per germline, CDR1 ENHRY and CDR2 SYGVKD. Here the CDR3 reads CAIRDYSAHFSRGYTF. The DNA of the CDR3 is TGTGCCATCAGAGACTATTCGGCCCACTTCAGCCGTGGCTACACCTTC.

The chain carries TRBV27 and TRBJ1-5; 7 positions agree with TRBD1. The CDR3 consists of 14 residues. Germline-derived CDR1 and CDR2 are MNHEY and SMNVEV (reference sequence). V dropped 6 bases and J dropped 1; count of bases not matched to a gene: 3. CDR3 loop: CASRQGLSNQPQHF. CDR3 DNA: TGTGCCAGCAGACAGGGGTTGAGCAATCAGCCCCAGCATTTT.

This clone was seen a few times. The chain has TRBV6-5 and TRBJ2-7; 8 nucleotides agree with TRBD2. The germline CDR1 and CDR2 sequences are MNHEY and SVGAGI. CDR3 length: 15 residues. Germline trimming cut 5 bases from V and 3 bases from J; bases unmatched to any gene: 9. In DNA form, the CDR3 reads TGTGCCAGCAGTCGGGGGGGGGCGGCTGACTACGAGCAGTACTTC. As protein: CASSRGGAADYEQYF.

The chain recombines TRBV10-3 with TRBJ1-2, with 7 bases aligning to TRBD1. Germline V gene lookup returns CDR1 ENHRY and CDR2 SYGVKD. V was pared by 4 bases and J by 8 bases, with 13 bases of the junction left unmatched. The CDR3 contains 15 residues. DNA for the CDR3: TGTGCCATCAGTGGCGAAACCGGGACAGCTCGGGGCTACACCTTC. This codes for CAISGETGTARGYTF.

The genes are TRBV13 and TRBJ1-6, with 9 bases identical to TRBD1. Germline V gene sequence: CDR1 PRHDT, CDR2 FYEKMQ (reference sequence). The CDR3 is made up of 15 amino acids. After removal of 6 bases from V and 9 bases from J, the junction contained 9 bases not matched to a gene. CDR3 protein: CASSSTGGIGSPLHF. In nucleotides, the CDR3 is TGTGCCAGCAGTTCAACAGGGGGCATTGGTTCACCCCTCCACTTT.

This chain links TRBV10-3 with TRBJ2-1; the match to TRBD2 covers 9 bases. The CDR3 consists of 15 residues. The trim removed 4 bases at V and 4 bases at J, leaving 5 bases unmatched. CDR1 and CDR2 (germline): ENHRY, SYGVKD. This chain's CDR3 is CAISVGGRGYNEQFF. CDR3 nucleotides: TGTGCCATCAGTGTCGGCGGGAGGGGATACAATGAGCAGTTCTTC.

The genes are TRBV4-1 and TRBJ2-7, with D hard to call. CDR1 and CDR2 (germline): MGHRA, YSYEKL. The CDR3 is 15 residues long. V lost 0 bases, J lost 3 bases, and 12 bases lay in between. The CDR3 bases are TGCGCCAGCAGCCAAGATTTATTCACTGGCTACGAGCAGTACTTC. As protein: CASSQDLFTGYEQYF.